A selection of T cell receptor beta chains follows, all from one sample in a study of blood T cell repertoires in COVID-19. Using immunoSEQ multiplex PCR, the repertoire was profiled, and TCRdb retains in-frame clones only, with some absent. The sample lists some 700,000 clones; about 87% were seen once. The sample was peripheral blood. The receptors stem from a woman younger than 30 with acute or convalescent COVID-19. Each CDR3 is given with its conserved first and last residue. D genes are given only for firm matches. Rows give clone size only sometimes, using once, few, many, or a class for an expanded clone.

D gene	clone size	V gene	J gene	CDR3 DNA	CDR3 protein
-	-	TRBV5-5	TRBJ1-2	TGTGCCAGCAGCTTTATCGATGGCTACACCTTC	CASSFIDGYTF
-	-	TRBV5-1	TRBJ2-1	TGCGCCAGCAGCTTCCTGTTTAATGAGCAGTTCTTC	CASSFLFNEQFF
TRBD1	once	TRBV5-8	TRBJ1-2	TGTGCCAGCAGCTTGACTACTCCGGGACAGGGGCATGGCTACACCTTC	CASSLTTPGQGHGYTF
TRBD1	-	TRBV19	TRBJ2-3	TGTGCCACAAGACAGGGCAGCACAGATACGCAGTATTTT	CATRQGSTDTQYF
-	few	TRBV18	TRBJ1-1	TGTGCCAGCTCACCACCGAGTGGTGGGCGTCCTGAAGCTTTCTTT	CASSPPSGGRPEAFF
-	-	TRBV27	TRBJ1-1	TGTGCCAGCAGTCCCCTTGGCGAGGGCGTGACTGAAGCTTTCTTT	CASSPLGEGVTEAFF
-	-	TRBV29-1	TRBJ1-3	TGCAGCGTTGTATTTCCTGGAAACACCATATATTTT	CSVVFPGNTIYF
TRBD1	-	TRBV19	TRBJ2-1	TGTGCCAGTAGTATAAGGGGGCAGGGGGCCAATGAGCAGTTCTTC	CASSIRGQGANEQFF
TRBD1	-	TRBV7-6	TRBJ1-5	TGTGCCACCTCAGGGGGCGAAAATCAGCCCCAGCATTTT	CATSGGENQPQHF
TRBD1	-	TRBV18	TRBJ2-3	TGTGCCAGCTCACCAAGGACAGGGTTAGCAGATACGCAGTATTTT	CASSPRTGLADTQYF
-	-	TRBV7-9	TRBJ2-2	TGTGCCAGCAGCTCTCCGAGTGGGGCAGAAACCACCGGGGAGCTGTTTTTT	CASSSPSGAETTGELFF
-	-	TRBV19	TRBJ1-5	TGTGCCAGTAGTATAATTTACGGGGAGATCAATCAGCCCCAGCATTTT	CASSIIYGEINQPQHF
-	-	TRBV19	TRBJ1-2	TGTGCCAGTGGAAGGAAGATCCAGGGGCAGTATGGCTACACCTTC	CASGRKIQGQYGYTF
-	few	TRBV5-5	TRBJ1-5	TGTGCCAGCAGCTTGGAGGCCCGGGGCAATCAGCCCCAGCATTTT	CASSLEARGNQPQHF
-	-	TRBV19	TRBJ2-5	TGTGCCAGTAGTCCAGGACTGGGGACCCAGTACTTC	CASSPGLGTQYF
TRBD1	-	TRBV4-2	TRBJ1-6	TGTGCCAGCAGCCAACCCGGGACAGCCTATAATTCACCCCTCCACTTT	CASSQPGTAYNSPLHF
TRBD1	-	TRBV27	TRBJ2-5	TGTGCCAGCAGTTTATCGAAAACAGGGGGAAGGGAGACCCAGTACTTC	CASSLSKTGGRETQYF
-	-	TRBV7-8	TRBJ1-5	TGTGCCAGCAGCTTAGTGGGAATGGGAGGGGTCTGGCAGCCCCAGCATTTT	CASSLVGMGGVWQPQHF
-	few	TRBV7-8	TRBJ1-2	TGTGCCAGCAGCTTAGGCACAGGGATTAACTATGGCTACACCTTC	CASSLGTGINYGYTF
TRBD1	-	TRBV3-1/TRBV3-2	TRBJ1-1	TGTGCCAGCAGCCAAGATGGGGACAGGAAATCTGCTGAAGCTTTCTTT	CASSQDGDRKSAEAFF
TRBD1	many	TRBV6-5	TRBJ1-5	TGTGCCAGCAGTTCCGCGGGAACAGGGGTCAATCAGCCCCAGCATTTT	CASSSAGTGVNQPQHF
TRBD1	-	TRBV18	TRBJ1-5	TGTGCCAGCTCACCGTTGATGACAGGGGGAGGTCAGCCCCAGCATTTT	CASSPLMTGGGQPQHF
-	-	TRBV6-5	TRBJ1-2	TGTGCCAGCGGTTTTACAGGTTGGAAGGATGGCTACACCTTC	CASGFTGWKDGYTF
-	once	TRBV3-1/TRBV3-2	TRBJ2-7	TGTGCCAGCAGCCGGGGCGGCCCCTACGAGCAGTACTTC	CASSRGGPYEQYF
-	-	TRBV4-3	TRBJ1-1	TGCGCCAGCAGCCATAAATTGGGGGGGCCCACTGAAGCTTTCTTT	CASSHKLGGPTEAFF
-	-	TRBV30	TRBJ2-2	TGTGCCTGGAGGCGAAGGGGGACCACCGGGGAGCTGTTTTTT	CAWRRRGTTGELFF
TRBD2	-	TRBV6-5	TRBJ2-7	TGTGCCAGCATCTCCGGGACTATCTCCTACGAGCAGTACTTC	CASISGTISYEQYF
TRBD2	-	TRBV6-5	TRBJ2-3	TGTGCCAGCAGTTACAGGTCTAGCGGGGGTTACGATACGCAGTATTTT	CASSYRSSGGYDTQYF
TRBD2	-	TRBV11-2	TRBJ2-1	TGTGCCAGCAGCACCAGACTAGCGGGGGGGCCCCTGTCCTACAATGAGCAGTTCTTC	CASSTRLAGGPLSYNEQFF
-	-	TRBV4-3	TRBJ1-6	TGCGCCAGCAGCCAATCGGGCTCCTATAATTCACCCCTCCACTTT	CASSQSGSYNSPLHF
TRBD2	-	TRBV5-6	TRBJ2-5	TGTGCCAGCAGTTGGCGTGTAGCGGGGTTCCAAGAGACCCAGTACTTC	CASSWRVAGFQETQYF
TRBD2	-	TRBV5-1	TRBJ2-1	TGCGCCAGCAGCTTGATGGGACTAGCGGGCAATGAGCAGTTCTTC	CASSLMGLAGNEQFF
-	-	TRBV28	TRBJ1-4	TGTGCCAGCAGTTTAATGACAGGCGTTAATGAAAAACTGTTTTTT	CASSLMTGVNEKLFF
-	-	TRBV7-9	TRBJ1-2	TGTGCCAGCAGCTCGTTAAAGAGGGGGAAAGGAGGCTATGGCTACACCTTC	CASSSLKRGKGGYGYTF
-	-	TRBV29-1	TRBJ1-3	TGCAGCGTTGAAGATTCTTGGGGGGTTGGAAACACCATATATTTT	CSVEDSWGVGNTIYF
-	-	TRBV19	TRBJ1-2	TGTGCCAGTAGTATCATAATTGCGGGGGCTAACTATGGCTACACCTTC	CASSIIIAGANYGYTF
-	-	TRBV27	TRBJ1-2	TGTGCCAGCAGTTTTCGAGGAGGCTATGGCTACACCTTC	CASSFRGGYGYTF
-	-	TRBV29-1	TRBJ1-1	TGCAGCGTTGTGGGTATCGGGGGGGTAAACACTGAAGCTTTCTTT	CSVVGIGGVNTEAFF
-	-	TRBV19	TRBJ1-1	TGTGCCAGTAGTATAGATCGGGGGAACACTGAAGCTTTCTTT	CASSIDRGNTEAFF
-	-	TRBV2	TRBJ1-4	TGTGCCAGCACGGCGGGGGTTGCAACTAATGAAAAACTGTTTTTT	CASTAGVATNEKLFF
-	-	TRBV23-1	TRBJ1-2	TGCGCCAGCACCATTAGCGAAGGGTGGAGTGCTAACTATGGCTACACCTTC	CASTISEGWSANYGYTF
TRBD2	-	TRBV6-5	TRBJ2-7	TGTGCCAGCAGAACGGGGGGTCTGGGCGAGCAGTACTTC	CASRTGGLGEQYF
TRBD1	-	TRBV12-5	TRBJ1-4	TGTGCTAGCAGACAGGGGGCGCGAAATGAAAAACTGTTTTTT	CASRQGARNEKLFF